This T cell receptor (beta chain) was identified in a study of post-analysis software for immune sequencing data. Study overall: Included courses were relapsing-remitting and secondary progressive multiple sclerosis; progressive-relapsing multiple sclerosis was also included. General observations from the study: In multiple sclerosis, normalized Chao1 diversity was significantly below that of controls.

The TCR beta cDNA libraries carried unique molecular identifiers. The yield from approximately 1 to 10 million T cells was roughly 500,000 cDNA molecules in total. One entry per CDR3 protein results from TCRdb running MiXCR on the PCR reads. The data contain some 890,000 distinct CDR3 sequences, under 70% of them singletons. Remarks on this clonotype: The target antigen is unknown.

Sequenced input: blood. This TCR derives from a girl between 5 and 17 years old with multiple sclerosis.

CDR3 protein: CASSLGDGLLTDEQYF. CDR3 in DNA: TGCGCCAGCAGCTTGGGGGATGGGTTATTGACGGACGAGCAGTACTTC. The chain employs TRBV5-1 and TRBJ2-7, with D unclear. The CDR3 contains 16 residues. Germline CDR1 reads SGHRS; CDR2 reads YFSETQ. Deletions cut 0 bases from V and 5 bases from J, with 18 bases between.